This paragraph covers one T cell receptor (beta chain) sequence. This record belongs to a study of blood T cell repertoires in COVID-19. Whole-study context: COVID-19 samples from acute and convalescent phases originated in the United States, Italy and Spain. Nucleic acid was either cDNA or gDNA, and it came from T cells, B-cell-depleted T cells, or PBMCs.

V was pared by 5 bases and J by 8 bases, with 18 bases of the junction left unmatched. The CDR3 loop spans 16 amino acids. Germline assignment: CDR1 MNHEY and CDR2 SVGEGT. Assay used: immunoSEQ multiplex PCR; TCRdb lists only in-frame clones, some missing. The repertoire holds over 95,000 clones, with approximately 90% as singletons. This receptor was taken from a human donor with acute or convalescent COVID-19. The donor label of this sample is uncertain. What was sequenced was peripheral blood. The V call is TRBV6-2 or TRBV6-3, the J call TRBJ2-7, with TRBD2 identical over 7 bases. The CDR3 protein is CASSKGGLAGTTKQYF. CDR3 nucleotides: TGTGCCAGCAGTAAGGGCGGGTTAGCGGGCACTACGAAGCAGTACTTC.